This T cell receptor (beta chain) was profiled in a study of blood T cell repertoires in COVID-19. Per the original methods: Nucleated cell number was recorded as an estimate derived from reference gene primer amplification. The protocol was immunoSEQ multiplex PCR, while the TCRdb copy is restricted to in-frame clones and leaves out a portion. That table supplies the V and J calls and clone size; D and trimming were determined from the DNA. Of some 270,000 clones listed, 80% to 90% are singletons. The participants were between about 18 and 89 years old and came from about two dozen US areas. Self-reported history from a screening survey and questionnaire set each donor's cohort. Sequenced material: PBMCs or T cells enriched from blood (not recorded which). The clonotype comes from a woman aged 25 to 39 who had recovered from COVID-19.

In DNA, the CDR3 is TGTGCCAGCAGTTCCAGGGGAAAGGCTAATGAAAAACTGTTTTTT. This gives the protein CASSSRGKANEKLFF. V and J are TRBV28 and TRBJ1-4, with D perhaps TRBD1 (6 bases). V was cut by 4 bases and J by 3 bases, with 12 bases left in between. The germline CDR1 and CDR2 sequences are MDHEN and SYDVKM. The CDR3 covers 15 residues.